The 27 T cell receptor beta chains below come from one sample, sequenced in a study of shared clonotypes between healthy human individuals. Assay: immunoSEQ multiplex PCR; the TCRdb copy retains only in-frame clones and omits some. This sample has about 1.5 million clones, with approximately 98% found just once. Sequencing was done on a sample of naive CD4+ T cells sorted from blood. Subset reported: CD45RA+ positively selected. The receptors were gathered from a man between 25 and 39 years old in good health.

The V and J genes are TRBV2 and TRBJ1-1, with a tentative D call TRBD1 (6 bases). V was trimmed by 7 bases and J by 4 bases, leaving 16 bases between them. The CDR3 length is 14 residues. Germline V lookup: CDR1 SNHLY, CDR2 FYNNEI. CDR3 DNA sequence: TGTGCCAGCACCCAATCTTCAGGGGCCACTGAAGCTTTCTTT. It codes for CASTQSSGATEAFF.

V is TRBV4-1 and J is TRBJ2-2; D gene unclear. CDR1 MGHRA and CDR2 YSYEKL come from the germline V gene. Trimming removed 1 base from V and 3 bases from J, with 6 bases in between. This CDR3 has 14 amino acids. Here the CDR3 DNA reads TGCGCCAGCAGCCAAGCAGATTACACCGGGGAGCTGTTTTTT. This codes for CASSQADYTGELFF.

As regards this clone: The same CDR3 arises from other DNA sequences in this sample as well. The CDR3: CASSDRGNQPQHF. The CDR3 DNA reads TGTGCCAGCAGTGATAGGGGAAATCAGCCCCAGCATTTT. The chain recombines TRBV2 with TRBJ1-5, with D possibly being TRBD1 (5 bases). Germline V lookup: CDR1 SNHLY, CDR2 FYNNEI. The V end was cut by 3 bases, the J end by 4 bases, with 7 bases between. This CDR3 contains 13 residues. Looking up the rest from reference TRBV2 and TRBJ1-5 gives the full variable domain: EPEVTQTPSHQVTQMGQEVILRCVPISNHLYFYWYRQILGQKVEFLVSFYNNEISEKSEIFDDQFSVERPDGSNFTLKIRSTKLEDSAMYFCASSDRGNQPQHFGDGTRLSIL.

The chain uses TRBV29-1 and TRBJ2-7; weak D call: TRBD2 (6 bases). This CDR3 is built from 14 residues. Germline CDR1 is SQVTM and CDR2 is ANQGSEA. The V end was cut by 6 bases, the J end by 2 bases, with 17 bases between. Written as DNA, the CDR3 is TGCAGCGTATCAGGGATCACGGGAGCCTACGAGCAGTACTTC. Residues: CSVSGITGAYEQYF.

The V call is TRBV4-3, the J call TRBJ2-3, with D perhaps matching TRBD1 or TRBD2 (5 bases each). Trimming took 4 bases from V and 2 from J, leaving 10 bases between them. The CDR3 extends over 14 amino acids. The V gene's germline CDR1 is LGHNA and CDR2 YSLEER. The CDR3 DNA reads TGCGCCAGCAGCCCTTCCGGGGCCACAGATACGCAGTATTTT. It is translated as CASSPSGATDTQYF.

Regarding this clone: The sample contains more than one DNA sequence encoding this CDR3. The gene calls are TRBV5-6 and TRBJ1-3, with D possibly matching TRBD1 (6 bases). In germline, CDR1 is SGHDT, CDR2 YYEEEE. CDR3 length: 14 residues. Trimming removed 2 bases from V and 2 bases from J, with 8 bases in between. The CDR3 nucleotides are TGTGCCAGCAGCTTAACAGGGCCTGGAAACACCATATATTTT. The encoded protein is CASSLTGPGNTIYF.

This clone was seen a single time. The rearrangement uses TRBV18 and TRBJ2-2; tentative D call: TRBD2 (6 bases). Looked up from germline, CDR1 is KGHSH and CDR2 is LQKENI. The germline V and J ends were trimmed by 4 bases and 5 bases, with 11 bases remaining between them. This CDR3 has 14 residues. CDR3 region: CASSLERATGELFF. Written as DNA, the CDR3 is TGTGCCAGCTCACTCGAGCGGGCGACCGGGGAGCTGTTTTTT.

The V gene is TRBV27, the J gene TRBJ2-7, with 12 positions matching TRBD2. V lost 6 bases, J lost 3 bases, and 6 bases stayed unmatched. The CDR3 extends over 15 amino acids. CDR1 MNHEY and CDR2 SMNVEV come from the germline V gene (reference sequence). Here the CDR3 DNA reads TGTGCCAGCAGAAATCGACTAGCGGGAGACTACGAGCAGTACTTC. The encoded protein is CASRNRLAGDYEQYF.

A single count supports this clone. V gene TRBV9 combines with J gene TRBJ1-2; a possible D gene is TRBD1 (6 bases). Germline V lookup: CDR1 SGDLS, CDR2 YYNGEE. The CDR3 loop spans 16 amino acids. V gave up 0 bases and J gave up 4 bases, with 16 bases separating them. CDR3 sequence (DNA): TGTGCCAGCAGCGTAGCTCCTACAGGGACTCCCTATGGCTACACCTTC. Its protein product is CASSVAPTGTPYGYTF.

This chain joins TRBV5-6 and TRBJ2-1, with D possibly TRBD2 on 6 matching bases. The germline CDR1 and CDR2 sequences are SGHDT and YYEEEE. CDR3 size: 14 residues. Trimming left V 4 bases short and J 10 bases short, with 18 bases between. The CDR3 nucleotides read TGTGCCAGCAGCCCCCCCTCGGGCGGGGACGAGCAGTTCTTC. It translates to CASSPPSGGDEQFF.

This clone was counted a single time. The chain uses TRBV7-2 and TRBJ2-3; 11 bases fit TRBD2. Trimming took 5 bases from V and 2 from J; bases not matched to a gene: 3. In germline, CDR1 is SGHTA, CDR2 FQGNSA. There are 15 residues in the CDR3. CDR3 sequence: CASSNSGRDTDTQYF. In nucleotides, the CDR3 is TGTGCCAGCAGCAATAGCGGGAGGGACACAGATACGCAGTATTTT.

The chain couples TRBV30 to TRBJ2-5, with D hard to call. This CDR3 has 11 residues. Looked up from germline, CDR1 is GTSNPN and CDR2 is SVGIG (reference sequence). V lost 2 bases and J 1 base, leaving 2 bases between the germline ends. CDR3 bases: TGTGCCTGGAGTCTCCAAGAGACCCAGTACTTC. Its protein product is CAWSLQETQYF.

This chain links TRBV5-1 with TRBJ2-3; D uncertain. V was trimmed by 0 bases and J by 4 bases, leaving 9 bases between them. The CDR3 is made up of 14 amino acids. The germline gives CDR1 SGHRS, CDR2 YFSETQ. CDR3 DNA sequence: TGCGCCAGCAGCTTGGTCGCCAGAGCAGATACGCAGTATTTT. Amino acids: CASSLVARADTQYF.

The V gene is TRBV7-2, the J gene TRBJ2-6; TRBD2 is a possible D gene (5 bases). The CDR3 loop spans 16 amino acids. The V and J ends lost 1 base and 2 bases respectively, with 9 bases between them. Germline loops: CDR1 SGHTA, CDR2 FQGNSA. CDR3 amino acids: CASSLEVGAGANVLTF. DNA for the CDR3: TGTGCCAGCAGCTTAGAGGTGGGAGCTGGGGCCAACGTCCTGACTTTC.

The chain links TRBV9 to TRBJ2-5; D might be TRBD1 or TRBD2, each matching 5 bases. V dropped 3 bases and J dropped 1 base, with 16 bases sitting between them. In germline, CDR1 is SGDLS, CDR2 YYNGEE. This CDR3 has 16 amino acids. The CDR3 coding sequence is TGTGCCAGCAGCGCCGGGGCCTGGGGTATCCAAGAGACCCAGTACTTC. Protein sequence: CASSAGAWGIQETQYF.

This chain joins TRBV7-2 and TRBJ2-3; no reliable D call. Between the trimmed V and J ends, which lost 5 bases and 5 bases, there was a span of 11 bases. Germline values: CDR1 SGHTA, CDR2 FQGNSA. The CDR3 contains 13 residues. The CDR3 sequence is CASSPRFLDTQYF. In DNA, the CDR3 is TGTGCCAGCAGCCCGCGGTTCCTAGATACGCAGTATTTT.

This clone was observed once. Here the CDR3 reads CASSTRGHELGTQYF. The CDR3 bases are TGTGCCAGCAGTACTCGCGGACACGAACTGGGGACCCAGTACTTC. V usage is TRBV6-5 and J usage is TRBJ2-5; weak D call: TRBD1 (5 bases). CDR3 length equals 15 residues. Trimming removed 5 bases at V and 7 bases at J, with 20 bases between. Germline V gene sequence: CDR1 MNHEY, CDR2 SVGAGI.

The chain joins TRBV28 to TRBJ2-1, with D uncertain. Germline lookup yields CDR1 MDHEN and CDR2 SYDVKM. V dropped 6 bases and J dropped 3 bases, with 6 bases sitting between them. This CDR3 is 12 amino acids long. CDR3 protein: CASSNSYNEQFF. The DNA for the CDR3 is TGTGCCAGCAGCAACAGCTACAATGAGCAGTTCTTC.

V is TRBV7-2 and J is TRBJ2-7; D is ambiguous. The CDR3 sequence is 13 residues long. Germline V lookup: CDR1 SGHTA, CDR2 FQGNSA. Trimming pared 4 bases from V and 3 bases from J, leaving 10 bases between. CDR3 amino acids: CASSSTALYEQYF. In nucleotides, the CDR3 is TGTGCCAGCAGCTCCACAGCCCTCTACGAGCAGTACTTC.

A remark on this clone: The same CDR3 also results from other DNA sequences found in this sample. V and J are TRBV18 and TRBJ2-3; 8 bases are a match to TRBD2. CDR1 is KGHSH and CDR2 is LQKENI in the germline V gene. The CDR3 runs to 15 residues. J gave up 0 bases and V 3 bases, and 2 bases lay outside the gene matches. The CDR3 sequence: CASSPVAGSTDTQYF. Written as DNA, the CDR3 is TGTGCCAGCTCACCGGTAGCGGGAAGCACAGATACGCAGTATTTT.

This clone appeared a few times. The V call is TRBV2, the J call TRBJ2-5; 8 nucleotides align to TRBD1. The V and J ends lost 5 bases and 3 bases, in that order; junction bases with no gene match: 2. CDR1 is SNHLY, CDR2 FYNNEI, per germline. The CDR3 totals 13 residues. The CDR3 region has the DNA TGTGCCAGCAGTACGACAGGGGAAGAGACCCAGTACTTC. Protein sequence: CASSTTGEETQYF.

The chain recombines TRBV4-1 with TRBJ2-3; D is unclear. The CDR3 extends over 13 amino acids. Trimming left V 0 bases short and J 5 bases short, with 6 bases between. The V gene's germline CDR1 is MGHRA and CDR2 YSYEKL. In nucleotides, the CDR3 is TGCGCCAGCAGCCAAGAAACAGAAGATACGCAGTATTTT. Protein sequence: CASSQETEDTQYF.

CDR3 in amino acids: CASSLTLGVHEQYF. The CDR3 DNA is TGTGCCAGCAGCTTGACGCTAGGGGTCCACGAGCAGTACTTC. This chain joins TRBV5-4 and TRBJ2-7; weak D call: TRBD1 (5 bases). CDR3 length: 14 amino acids. Germline V gene data show CDR1 as SGHNT and CDR2 as YYREEE (reference sequence). Trimming took off 1 base at V and 5 bases at J, with 13 bases between the two ends.

The V and J genes are TRBV28 and TRBJ1-2, with D uncertain. Germline CDR1 and CDR2: MDHEN and SYDVKM. CDR3 length equals 11 residues. Deletions cut 4 bases from V and 7 bases from J, with 7 bases between. CDR3 sequence: CASSSPRGYTF. The CDR3 nucleotides are TGTGCCAGCAGTTCACCACGTGGCTACACCTTC.

The rearrangement links TRBV2 to TRBJ2-1; D tentatively fits TRBD1 or TRBD2 (5 bases each). The V end lost 4 bases, the J end lost 2 bases, and 12 bases lay between the germline ends. This CDR3 contains 15 residues. Per germline, CDR1 SNHLY and CDR2 FYNNEI. CDR3 sequence: CASSGDGAAYNEQFF. The CDR3 nucleotides are TGTGCCAGCAGTGGTGACGGGGCAGCCTACAATGAGCAGTTCTTC.

On this clone itself: Relative to the germline gene, one junction end is altered; a read error may explain this. The rearrangement links TRBV28 to TRBJ2-1; D gene uncertain. The germline gives CDR1 MDHEN, CDR2 SYDVKM. The CDR3 extends over 11 amino acids. The CDR3 region has the DNA TGTGCCAGCAGTTCCCGACCGGTTTGGGTCTTC. This codes for CASSSRPVWVF.

This chain links TRBV29-1 with TRBJ2-6, with D perhaps TRBD2 (7 bases). Germline CDR1 and CDR2: SQVTM and ANQGSEA. The CDR3 has 15 residues. Trimming pared 7 bases from V and 1 base from J, leaving 14 bases between. CDR3 sequence reads: CSARTAGSGANVLTF. CDR3 bases: TGCAGCGCCCGGACAGCGGGGTCTGGGGCCAACGTCCTGACTTTC.